This TCR beta chain was captured in a study of blood T cell repertoires in COVID-19 (dated by TCRdb to the early 2020s). About the investigation overall: The collaborator samples originated in the United States, Italy and Spain and spanned the acute and convalescent phases of COVID-19. Subjects who had been exposed to COVID-19, were actively infected with it, or had recovered from it provided the deeply sampled blood TCRbeta repertoires that made up the dataset. Nearly every sample came with metadata listing a de-identified subject ID, COVID-19 status, age in years and sex. The material from the prospective study consisted of cDNA or gDNA derived from T cells, B-cell-depleted T cells, or PBMCs. HLA class I and class II types, where available, came from metadata supplied by the sample provider rather than from assay-based typing. The samples were drawn from the first 160 participants of the ongoing ImmuneRACE study and from 1,254 subjects provided by 6 global collaborators. The repertoires were made available in a free public database intended to serve as a resource for research on the immune response to SARS-CoV-2.

Enrolling through a virtual design, the prospective study's participants ranged in age from roughly 18 to 89 years and lived across about two dozen United States geographic areas. To assign participants to cohorts, the prospective study relied on clinical history that participants themselves reported in a screening survey and a study questionnaire. ImmuneRACE Cohort 3 recovered participants were defined by two consecutive negative NP/OP PCR tests, healthcare professional clearance, or symptom resolution. Each participant in the prospective study had whole blood, serum and a nasopharyngeal or oropharyngeal swab collected by mobile phlebotomists. Participants in the prospective study had the option to provide additional blood draws and questionnaires over a roughly two-month period. Before DNA extraction, blood samples from the prospective study were shipped at room temperature or frozen. TCRbeta CDR3 regions were amplified from genomic DNA using the immunoSEQ Assay, a bias-controlled multiplex PCR. As for how the authors treated the data: The number of nucleated cells in each sample was estimated by amplification of reference gene primers within the assay. To quantify the absolute abundance of each unique TCRbeta CDR3 rearrangement, sequence reads were collapsed and filtered. For each sample, productive Simpson clonality was calculated as the square root of Simpson's diversity index across productive rearrangements. TCRdb carries this immuneACCESS record with in-frame sequences only. Its versions omit some clonotypes, under half of them owing to an unresolved V gene in the studies checked, with the rest unexplained. V, J and clone size are taken as reported in that table, and D and trimming were inferred from the DNA itself. Counted in this sample were some 140,000 clones; roughly four fifths of them appeared once. Approximately 20% of the sample comes from the top ten.

Trimming costs V 0 bases and J 0 bases, and their ends lie 6 bases apart. As encoded in the germline V gene, CDR1 is MNHEY while CDR2 is SVGAGI. Measured from the cysteine to the phenylalanine, the CDR3 is 14 residues long. The sequence is cut down to CDR3 DNA, 42 bases in frame from base 1. Results the study describes overall, beyond this receptor: How much clinical and demographic metadata was included differed by source and by participant, and the metadata was provided uncurated.

Note on this clone: Its specific antigen is unknown. There are no base qualities to consult, and no much larger clone falls within one base. Distinct nucleotide sequences in the sample also encode this CDR3.

The sequenced material came from PBMCs or T cells enriched from blood (not recorded which). The TCR comes from a man aged 30-40 years who had recovered from COVID-19. The chain uses TRBV6-5 and TRBJ2-7; perhaps TRBD2 is the D gene, with 5 bases matching. The sequenced DNA: TGTGCCAGCAGTTACTCGAGGGACTCCTACGAGCAGTACTTC. It translates as CASSYSRDSYEQYF.